A selection of T cell receptor beta chains follows, all from one sample in a study of T cell repertoires in cytomegalovirus infection. The antigens these receptors bind are not known. TCRdb reanalysed the reads using MiXCR and keeps one entry per CDR3 protein. Among approximately 74,000 distinct CDR3 sequences listed, roughly 37% were seen once. The specimen comprised CD8+ T cells from cultured PBMCs, sampled from culture after CMV antigen stimulation. Every receptor here comes from a human donor in good health (CMV status not recorded). Some clones in this sample may be carry-over from other donors' samples. The CDR3 runs from the conserved cysteine through the conserved F or W. A D gene is named only where the DNA matches it firmly. Clone size appears in some rows only: once, few, many, or a class for an expanded clone.

V	size	length	D	J	CDR3	DNA
TRBV5-1	NA	17	TRBD1	TRBJ1-1	CASSLRAGGEYGTEAFF	TGCGCCAGCAGCTTGAGGGCAGGGGGCGAGTATGGCACTGAAGCTTTCTTT
TRBV28	many	14	TRBD1	TRBJ1-6	CASSLRQGGSPLHF	TGTGCCAGCAGCCTCAGACAGGGCGGTTCACCCCTCCACTTT
TRBV7-3	NA	15	TRBD1	TRBJ1-1	CASSSAAGTGGGAFF	TGTGCCAGCAGCTCGGCGGCCGGGACAGGGGGGGGAGCTTTCTTT
TRBV5-6	NA	15	NA	TRBJ2-2	CASSWGTGNTGELFF	TGTGCCAGCAGCTGGGGGACGGGGAACACCGGGGAGCTGTTTTTT
TRBV18	NA	19	TRBD1	TRBJ1-5	CASSPSRQGAFGSNQPQHF	TGTGCCAGCTCACCCTCAAGACAGGGGGCTTTTGGTAGCAATCAGCCCCAGCATTTT
TRBV3-1	once	14	TRBD1	TRBJ2-1	CASSLTGGNNEQFF	TGTGCCAGCAGCCTGACAGGGGGTAACAATGAGCAGTTCTTC
TRBV7-9	few	15	TRBD1	TRBJ1-1	CASRHPTGGNTEAFF	TGTGCCAGCAGACATCCCACAGGGGGGAACACTGAAGCTTTCTTT
TRBV6-1	NA	17	NA	TRBJ1-5	CASSELGPTVVKQPQHF	TGTGCCAGCAGTGAACTCGGACCGACAGTGGTAAAACAGCCCCAGCATTTT
TRBV6-6	NA	14	NA	TRBJ1-1	CASSYSDTYTEAFF	TGTGCCAGCAGTTACTCGGACACCTACACTGAAGCTTTCTTT
TRBV7-9	NA	14	NA	TRBJ2-5	CASSLVGSQETQYF	TGTGCCAGCAGCTTAGTCGGCAGCCAAGAGACCCAGTACTTC
TRBV25-1	NA	15	TRBD1	TRBJ2-2	CASMGQGASTGELFF	TGTGCCAGCATGGGACAGGGGGCGTCGACCGGGGAGCTGTTTTTT